A single sample gave rise to the 7 T cell receptor beta chains below, sequenced in a study of T-cell memory formation after mild COVID-19. MiXCR was run by TCRdb on the 5' RACE reads, yielding one entry per CDR3 protein. The data contain roughly 280,000 distinct CDR3 sequences, approximately 8% of them singletons. Sequenced sample: PBMCs or a T cell subset sorted from them (not recorded which). These receptors all come from a young man who had mild COVID-19 (a few samples of this study predate the infection). Cell type and time point are not known.

This clonotype was detected ten times or more. The chain combines TRBV5-1 with TRBJ2-3, with a weak D call TRBD2 (6 bases). The CDR3 is made up of 16 amino acids. Germline V gene data show CDR1 as SGHRS and CDR2 as YFSETQ. The V and J ends lost 1 base and 2 bases respectively, with 14 bases between them. CDR3 amino acids: CASSLMAGSLTDTQYF. CDR3 nucleotides: TGCGCCAGCAGCTTGATGGCGGGGTCCCTCACAGATACGCAGTATTTT.

This clonotype was seen a few times. The chain combines TRBV6-5 with TRBJ2-2; 8 nucleotides align to TRBD2. The CDR3 is 18 amino acids. The V gene's germline CDR1 is MNHEY and CDR2 SVGAGI. J was trimmed by 0 bases and V by 0 bases; bases with no gene match: 6. DNA for the CDR3: TGTGCCAGCAGTTACTCGAAACTAGCGGTATCGAACACCGGGGAGCTGTTTTTT. Encoded protein: CASSYSKLAVSNTGELFF.

This clonotype was counted only a few times. This chain joins TRBV20-1 and TRBJ2-5; TRBD2 aligns across 7 bases. The CDR3 totals 13 residues. From germline, CDR1 is DFQATT and CDR2 SNEGSKA (reference sequence). V shed 6 bases and J 1 base; nucleotides not matched to a gene: 5. CDR3 nucleotides: TGCAGTGCGCTCCGGGGGGTCCAAGAGACCCAGTACTTC. It translates to CSALRGVQETQYF.

The chain joins TRBV7-9 to TRBJ1-1; no definite D call. V dropped 4 bases and J dropped 6 bases, with 6 bases sitting between them. This CDR3 region has 11 residues. Germline CDR1 is SEHNR and CDR2 is FQNEAQ (reference sequence). For the CDR3, the DNA is TGTGCCAGCAGCTCTCAACCTGAAGCTTTCTTT. Protein: CASSSQPEAFF.

This CDR3 reads CSAPRSSGGEYF. In DNA, the CDR3 is TGCAGTGCTCCTCGTAGTAGCGGGGGAGAGTACTTC. This rearrangement joins TRBV20-1 to TRBJ2-5, with 9 bases aligning to TRBD2. The ends lost 5 bases at V and 12 bases at J; junction bases unmatched: 10. Germline V gene lookup returns CDR1 DFQATT and CDR2 SNEGSKA (reference sequence). The CDR3 sequence is 12 residues long.

This clonotype has just a few counts. The chain couples TRBV7-2 to TRBJ2-5; D might be TRBD1 or TRBD2, each matching 5 bases. The CDR3 spans 14 residues. V lost 1 base and J lost 5, with 11 bases in between. Germline V gives CDR1 SGHTA, CDR2 FQGNSA. The chain's CDR3 is CASSLDGGWETQYF. The CDR3 DNA follows: TGTGCCAGCAGCTTAGATGGGGGTTGGGAGACCCAGTACTTC.

DNA of the CDR3: TGTGCCAGCAGCCCGCGGGCGGGGCCAACAGATACGCAGTATTTT. Translating it yields CASSPRAGPTDTQYF. This chain links TRBV7-6 with TRBJ2-3, with D perhaps TRBD2 (6 bases). V lost 5 bases to trimming and J lost 3 bases, with 15 bases between them. The CDR3 runs to 15 residues. Germline-derived CDR1 and CDR2 are SGHVS and FNYEAQ.